This T cell receptor (beta chain) was profiled in a study of blood T cell repertoires in COVID-19. In the study overall: COVID-19 samples collected from the United States, Italy and Spain covered acute and convalescent phases. Nucleic acid was either cDNA or gDNA, and it came from T cells, B-cell-depleted T cells, or PBMCs.

CDR1 and CDR2 (germline): SGHNT, YENEEA. The CDR3 loop spans 14 amino acids. After removal of 8 bases from V and 4 bases from J, the junction contained 8 bases not matched to a gene. In the original workflow: The assay estimated nucleated cells by amplifying reference gene primers. TCRdb keeps only in-frame clones here, not all; method: immunoSEQ multiplex PCR. V and J calls and clone size come straight from that table; D and trimming were deduced from the DNA. The sample includes more than 90,000 clones, around 87% of them seen just once. The chain links TRBV11-3 to TRBJ1-2, with TRBD1 identical over 9 bases. This receptor was identified in a woman aged 30 to 39 with acute or convalescent COVID-19. Sequencing used peripheral blood. CDR3 DNA sequence: TGTGCCAGCGGACGGGACAGGGAATCCTATGGCTACACCTTC. Its protein product is CASGRDRESYGYTF. The full variable domain, rest sourced from reference TRBV11-3 and TRBJ1-2, is EAGVVQSPRYKIIEKKQPVAFWCNPISGHNTLYWYLQNLGQGPELLIRYENEEAVDDSQLPKDRFSAERLKGVDSTLKIQPAELGDSAVYLCASGRDRESYGYTFGSGTRLTVV.